This entry is about one T cell receptor beta chain. This sample is part of a study of cytomegalovirus exposure and HLA in healthy donors. This PCR relied on a set of 60 Vbeta primers and 13 Jbeta primers. Authors' data handling: In a later analysis, the count reached 80 million or so unique TCR beta chains, with about 11 million shared. Profiling relied on immunoSEQ multiplex PCR, and the TCRdb table lists in-frame clones only, not all of them. That table furnishes V, J and clone size, whereas the DNA furnished D and trimming. Among some 130,000 clones listed, about 73% were seen once. Trimming at V came to 6 bases and at J to 1 base, leaving 7 bases not matched to a gene. Germline-derived CDR1 and CDR2 are SGHNT and YYREEE (reference sequence). The CDR3 has 15 residues.

This receptor was identified in a human donor in good health. Sequenced sample: PBMCs. The chain links TRBV5-4 to TRBJ2-1; 7 bases are a match to TRBD1. The CDR3 region has the DNA TGTGCCAGCAAGAACGTCAGGGGGTCCTACAATGAGCAGTTCTTC. Protein sequence: CASKNVRGSYNEQFF.